This T cell receptor beta chain appears in the sequencing data of a study of T cells in Graves' hyperthyroidism and ophthalmopathy. Amplification of TCR beta CDR3 regions used RNA as the template. When the TCR CDR3 underwent first-round RT-PCR, the HTBI primer set was used. TCRdb re-called the multiplex PCR reads through MiXCR, storing one row per CDR3 protein. The data contain approximately 400,000 distinct CDR3 sequences, more than 15% of them singletons. This clonotype was counted ten times or more. Per the germline V gene, CDR1 is SGHAT and CDR2 is FQNNGV. CDR3 length: 12 amino acids. Trimming took off 8 bases at V and 6 bases at J, with 13 bases between the two ends.

Sequencing was carried out using blood. The chain couples TRBV11-2 to TRBJ1-2; no clear D. The sequence derives from a woman younger than 35 with Graves' hyperthyroidism. As DNA, the CDR3 is TGTGCCAGCGAGGAGGGTAATCATGGCTACACCTTC. As protein: CASEEGNHGYTF.